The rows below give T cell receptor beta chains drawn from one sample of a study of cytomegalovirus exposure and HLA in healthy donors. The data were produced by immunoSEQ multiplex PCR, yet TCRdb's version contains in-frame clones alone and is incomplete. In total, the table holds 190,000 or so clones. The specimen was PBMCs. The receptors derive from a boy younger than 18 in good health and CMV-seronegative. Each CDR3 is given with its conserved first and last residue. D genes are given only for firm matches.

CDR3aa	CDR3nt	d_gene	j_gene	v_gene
CASSPPPGQGLGYTF	TGTGCCAGCTCACCCCCCCCGGGACAGGGGTTGGGCTACACCTTC	TRBD1	TRBJ1-2	TRBV18
CASSLIGTGDTEAFF	TGTGCCAGCAGTCTCATCGGGACAGGGGACACTGAAGCTTTCTTT	TRBD1	TRBJ1-1	TRBV27
CASTPGRPGEQFF	TGTGCCAGCACCCCCGGCCGACCGGGTGAGCAGTTCTTC	.	TRBJ2-1	TRBV27
CASKGRALASYGYTF	TGTGCCAGCAAAGGCAGGGCCCTGGCCTCCTATGGCTACACCTTC	.	TRBJ1-2	TRBV7-9
CACYTGSYEQYF	TGTGCCTGTTACACAGGGTCCTACGAGCAGTACTTC	.	TRBJ2-7	TRBV30
CASSYPVRGELFF	TGTGCCAGCAGTTATCCCGTTCGGGGGGAGCTGTTTTTT	.	TRBJ2-2	TRBV6-5
CASSRTGSGNTIYF	TGTGCCAGCAGTAGAACGGGGTCTGGAAACACCATATATTTT	.	TRBJ1-3	TRBV5-8
CATSRDPIFTVQGRSQPQHF	TGTGCCACCAGCAGAGATCCCATATTCACAGTACAGGGGAGGAGTCAGCCCCAGCATTTT	TRBD1	TRBJ1-5	TRBV15
CATLPGSVPRFNYGYTF	TGTGCCACTCTCCCAGGGTCCGTGCCGAGGTTTAACTATGGCTACACCTTC	.	TRBJ1-2	TRBV7-9
CASNKGTGSEKLFF	TGTGCCAGTAACAAAGGGACAGGCTCTGAAAAACTGTTTTTT	TRBD1	TRBJ1-4	TRBV19
CSDMGQGIVDGYTF	TGCAGCGATATGGGACAGGGAATCGTTGATGGCTACACCTTC	TRBD1	TRBJ1-2	TRBV29-1
CASPSRVEGLAKNIQYF	TGTGCCAGCCCCAGCCGGGTGGAGGGCCTAGCCAAAAACATTCAGTACTTC	.	TRBJ2-4	TRBV5-5
CAISESKMGSYNSPLHF	TGTGCCATCAGTGAGTCGAAAATGGGCAGTTATAATTCACCCCTCCACTTT	.	TRBJ1-6	TRBV10-3
CASARRVAASTDTQYF	TGTGCCAGCGCAAGACGGGTAGCCGCCAGCACAGATACGCAGTATTTT	.	TRBJ2-3	TRBV5-4
CASSLPLQRREQFF	TGTGCCAGCAGCTTACCCCTGCAGAGGCGCGAGCAGTTCTTC	.	TRBJ2-1	TRBV11-2
CASTLAGGELNQPQHF	TGTGCCAGCACCCTAGCGGGGGGTGAGTTGAATCAGCCCCAGCATTTT	.	TRBJ1-5	TRBV7-3
CAALRLAGTDTQYF	TGTGCCGCACTCCGCTTAGCGGGGACAGATACGCAGTATTTT	TRBD2	TRBJ2-3	TRBV2
CASSRPTGALNTGELFF	TGTGCCAGTAGTAGACCGACAGGGGCCTTGAACACCGGGGAGCTGTTTTTT	TRBD1	TRBJ2-2	TRBV19
CASSSLGDETQYF	TGCGCCAGCAGCTCCCTAGGGGATGAGACCCAGTACTTC	.	TRBJ2-5	TRBV5-1
CASSPRDSHGYTF	TGTGCCAGCAGCCCCCGGGACAGCCATGGCTACACCTTC	TRBD1	TRBJ1-2	TRBV11-1
CASSRLGVYGYTF	TGCGCCAGCAGCCGGCTAGGAGTCTATGGCTACACCTTC	.	TRBJ1-2	TRBV4-1
CASSLSSFTYEQYF	TGTGCCAGCAGTTTATCGTCCTTTACCTACGAGCAGTACTTC	.	TRBJ2-7	TRBV27